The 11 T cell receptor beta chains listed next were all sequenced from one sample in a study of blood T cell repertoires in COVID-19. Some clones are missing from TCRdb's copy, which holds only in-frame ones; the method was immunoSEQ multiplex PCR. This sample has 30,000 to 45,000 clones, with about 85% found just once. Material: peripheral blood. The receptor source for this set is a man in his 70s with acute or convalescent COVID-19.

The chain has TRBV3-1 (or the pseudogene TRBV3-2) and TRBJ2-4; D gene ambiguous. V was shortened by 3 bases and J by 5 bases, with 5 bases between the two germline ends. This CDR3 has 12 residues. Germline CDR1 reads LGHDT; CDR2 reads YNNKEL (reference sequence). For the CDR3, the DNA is TGTGCCAGCAGCCATCTCCAAAACATTCAGTACTTC. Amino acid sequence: CASSHLQNIQYF.

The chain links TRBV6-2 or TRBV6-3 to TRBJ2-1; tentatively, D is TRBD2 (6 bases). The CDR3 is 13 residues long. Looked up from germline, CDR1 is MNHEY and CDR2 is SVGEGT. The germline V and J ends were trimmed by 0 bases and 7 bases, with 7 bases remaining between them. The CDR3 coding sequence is TGTGCCAGCAGTTACTCGGGACTTAATGAGCAGTTCTTC. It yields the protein CASSYSGLNEQFF.

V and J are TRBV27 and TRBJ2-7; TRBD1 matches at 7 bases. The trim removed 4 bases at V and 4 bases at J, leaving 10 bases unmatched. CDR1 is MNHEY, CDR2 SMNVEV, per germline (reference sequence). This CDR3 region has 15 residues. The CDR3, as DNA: TGTGCCAGCAGTTCGACCCCGGGACAGACGTACGAGCAGTACTTC. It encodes CASSSTPGQTYEQYF.

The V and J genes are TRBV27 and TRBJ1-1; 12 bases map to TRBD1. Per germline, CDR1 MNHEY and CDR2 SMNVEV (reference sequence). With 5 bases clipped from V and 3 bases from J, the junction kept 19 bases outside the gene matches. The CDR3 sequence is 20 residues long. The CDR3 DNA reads TGTGCCAGCAGTCGTATATCCCGGGACAGGGGGCCGGGGGGGTACACTGAAGCTTTCTTT. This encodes CASSRISRDRGPGGYTEAFF.

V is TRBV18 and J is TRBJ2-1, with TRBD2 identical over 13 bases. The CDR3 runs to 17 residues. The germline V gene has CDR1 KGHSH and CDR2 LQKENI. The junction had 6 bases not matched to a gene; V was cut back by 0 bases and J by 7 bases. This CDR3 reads CASSPPGLAGAGNEQFF. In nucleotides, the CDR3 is TGTGCCAGCTCACCACCAGGACTAGCGGGAGCAGGAAATGAGCAGTTCTTC.

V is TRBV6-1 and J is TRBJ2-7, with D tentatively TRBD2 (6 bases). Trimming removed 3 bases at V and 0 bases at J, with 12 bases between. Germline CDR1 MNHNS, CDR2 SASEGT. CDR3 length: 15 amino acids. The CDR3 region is CASSERTISSYEQYF. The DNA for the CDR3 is TGTGCCAGCAGTGAGAGGACTATCAGCTCCTACGAGCAGTACTTC.

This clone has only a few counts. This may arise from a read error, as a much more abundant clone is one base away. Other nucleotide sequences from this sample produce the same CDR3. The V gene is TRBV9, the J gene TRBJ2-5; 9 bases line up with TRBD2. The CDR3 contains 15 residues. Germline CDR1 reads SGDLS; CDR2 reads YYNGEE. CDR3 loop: CPSRGGGGPQETQYF. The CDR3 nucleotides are TGTCCCAGCCGCGGCGGGGGGGGGCCCCAAGAGACCCAGTACTTC.

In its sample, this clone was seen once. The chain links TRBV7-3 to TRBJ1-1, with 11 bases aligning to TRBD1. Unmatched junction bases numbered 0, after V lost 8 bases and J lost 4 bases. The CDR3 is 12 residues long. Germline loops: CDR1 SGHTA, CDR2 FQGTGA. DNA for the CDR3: TGTGCCAGCGGGACAGGGGGCACTGAAGCTTTCTTT. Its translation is CASGTGGTEAFF.

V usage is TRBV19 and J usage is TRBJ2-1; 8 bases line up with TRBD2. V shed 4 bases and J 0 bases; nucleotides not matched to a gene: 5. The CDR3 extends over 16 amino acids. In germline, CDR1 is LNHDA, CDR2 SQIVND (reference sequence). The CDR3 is CASSRASGPSYNEQFF. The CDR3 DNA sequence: TGTGCCAGTAGTAGGGCTAGCGGGCCCTCCTACAATGAGCAGTTCTTC. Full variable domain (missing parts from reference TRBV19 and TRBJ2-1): DGGITQSPKYLFRKEGQNVTLSCEQNLNHDAMYWYRQDPGQGLRLIYYSQIVNDFQKGDIAEGYSVSREKKESFPLTVTSAQKNPTAFYLCASSRASGPSYNEQFFGPGTRLTVL.

CDR3 in DNA: TGTGCCAGTAGTGTTTCGCGGGGGGCTTATCAGCCCCAGCATTTT. This gives the protein CASSVSRGAYQPQHF. The chain combines TRBV19 with TRBJ1-5, with a weak D call TRBD1 (6 bases). The germline V gene encodes CDR1 LNHDA and CDR2 SQIVND (reference sequence). V lost 5 bases and J 5 bases, leaving 16 bases between the germline ends. The CDR3 sequence is 15 residues long.

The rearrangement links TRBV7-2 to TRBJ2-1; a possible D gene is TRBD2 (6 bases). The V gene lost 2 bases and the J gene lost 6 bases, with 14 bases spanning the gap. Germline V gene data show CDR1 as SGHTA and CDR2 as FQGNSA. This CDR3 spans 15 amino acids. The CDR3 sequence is CASSLSRLATNEQFF. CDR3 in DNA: TGTGCCAGCAGCTTATCGAGGCTAGCGACCAATGAGCAGTTCTTC.